The entry that follows covers one TCR beta chain sequence. What it binds is not known. The ends were cut back, 2 bases at V and 4 bases at J, with 6 bases in the middle. The CDR3 sequence is 13 residues long. Germline assignment: CDR1 SEHNR and CDR2 FQNEAQ (reference sequence). This entry belongs to a study of chemoradiotherapy in HPV16-positive cancers. Across the whole study: Candidate HPV-specific T-cell clones and common TCR motifs came from functional assays in two HPV16-positive patients. Study-wide results and caveats: The functional HPV-specific definition rests on just two HPV16-positive patients.

The data were produced by immunoSEQ multiplex PCR, yet TCRdb's version contains in-frame clones alone and is incomplete. The sample carries under 35,000 clones, 93% recorded once. The sample was blood, taken from a patient who underwent chemoradiotherapy. The clonotype comes from a human donor with HPV-associated anogenital cancer. The chain combines TRBV7-9 with TRBJ2-1; D is uncertain. Written as DNA, the CDR3 is TGTGCCAGCAGCTTAAATCCTTACAATGAGCAGTTCTTC. Translation gives CASSLNPYNEQFF. Together with reference TRBV7-9 and TRBJ2-1, the CDR3 gives the full variable domain: DTGVSQNPRHKITKRGQNVTFRCDPISEHNRLYWYRQTLGQGPEFLTYFQNEAQLEKSRLLSDRFSAERPKGSFSTLEIQRTEQGDSAMYLCASSLNPYNEQFFGPGTRLTVL.